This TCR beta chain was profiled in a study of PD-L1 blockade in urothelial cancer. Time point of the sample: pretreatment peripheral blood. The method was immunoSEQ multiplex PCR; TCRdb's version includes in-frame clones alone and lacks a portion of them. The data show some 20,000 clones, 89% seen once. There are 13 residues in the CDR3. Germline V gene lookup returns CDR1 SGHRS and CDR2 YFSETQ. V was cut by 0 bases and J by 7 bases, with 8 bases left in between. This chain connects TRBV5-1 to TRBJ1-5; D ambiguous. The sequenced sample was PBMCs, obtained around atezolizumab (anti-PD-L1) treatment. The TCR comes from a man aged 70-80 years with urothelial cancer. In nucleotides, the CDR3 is TGCGCCAGCAGCTTGGCGGGGAACCAGCCCCAGCATTTT. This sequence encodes CASSLAGNQPQHF.